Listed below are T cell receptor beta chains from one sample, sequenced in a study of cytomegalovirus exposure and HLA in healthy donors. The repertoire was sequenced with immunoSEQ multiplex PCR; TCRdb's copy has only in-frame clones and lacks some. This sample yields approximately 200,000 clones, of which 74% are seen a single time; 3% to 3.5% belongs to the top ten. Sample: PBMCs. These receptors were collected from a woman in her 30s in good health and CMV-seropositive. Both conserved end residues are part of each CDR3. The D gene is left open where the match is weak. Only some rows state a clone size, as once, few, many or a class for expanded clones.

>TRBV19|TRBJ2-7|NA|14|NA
TGTGCCAGTAGTGACGGCCTAGCGTCCTGCGAGCAGTACTTC
CASSDGLASCEQYF
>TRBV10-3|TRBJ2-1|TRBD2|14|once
TGTGCCATCAGTCTTACTAGCGGGTACAATGAGCAGTTCTTC
CAISLTSGYNEQFF
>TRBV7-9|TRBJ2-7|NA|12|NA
TGTGCCAGCAGCTTAGGGGCAGCCGAGCAGTACTTC
CASSLGAAEQYF
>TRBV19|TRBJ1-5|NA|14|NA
TGTGCCAGTAGTATCAGGGGACCGACCAGACCCCAGCATTTT
CASSIRGPTRPQHF
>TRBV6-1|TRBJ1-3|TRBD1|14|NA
TGTGCCAGCACTCAGGGGGCCGGTGGAAACACCATATATTTT
CASTQGAGGNTIYF
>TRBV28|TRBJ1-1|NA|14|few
TGTGCCAGCAGAGCGCCGGTGGGGGGCACTGAAGCTTTCTTT
CASRAPVGGTEAFF
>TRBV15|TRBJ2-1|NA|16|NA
TGTGCCACCAGCAGAGACCCCAGCGGGCTTTACAATGAGCAGTTCTTC
CATSRDPSGLYNEQFF
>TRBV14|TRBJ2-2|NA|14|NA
TGTGCCAGCAGCCAAGAGTCGACATTGGGGGAGCTGTTTTTT
CASSQESTLGELFF
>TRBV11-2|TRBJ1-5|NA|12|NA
TGTGCCAGCAGCCTTCAGTATCAGCCCCAGCATTTT
CASSLQYQPQHF
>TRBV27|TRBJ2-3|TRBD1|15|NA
TGTGCCAGCAGCCTCCGACAGGGCAGGAGAGATACGCAGTATTTT
CASSLRQGRRDTQYF
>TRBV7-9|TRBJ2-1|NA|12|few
TGTGCCAGCAGCTTAGACTTTAATGAGCAGTTCTTC
CASSLDFNEQFF
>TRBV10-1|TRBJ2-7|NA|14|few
TGCGCCAGCAGTGTCCAGGGGAGGGCCCACGAGCAGTACTTC
CASSVQGRAHEQYF
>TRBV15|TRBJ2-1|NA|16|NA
TGTGCCACCAGCAGAGTCAAGCGTTCCTCCTACAATGAGCAGTTCTTC
CATSRVKRSSYNEQFF
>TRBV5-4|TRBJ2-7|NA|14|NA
TGTGCCAGCAGCTTCCGGGACATCCCCTACGAGCAGTACTTC
CASSFRDIPYEQYF
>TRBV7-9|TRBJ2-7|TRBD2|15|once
TGTGCCAGCAGCCCCGGCCGGGAGGTAAGGTACGAGCAGTACTTC
CASSPGREVRYEQYF
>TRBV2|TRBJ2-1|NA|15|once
TGTGCCAGCAGTGAAGAAGGAGTCGGTGGTAGCCACCGATTCTTC
CASSEEGVGGSHRFF
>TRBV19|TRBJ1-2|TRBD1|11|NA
TGTGCCAGTAGGACAGGGCTTGGCTACACCTTC
CASRTGLGYTF
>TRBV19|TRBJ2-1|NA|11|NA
TGTGCCAGTAGTATCGGGACTTTTCAGTTCTTC
CASSIGTFQFF
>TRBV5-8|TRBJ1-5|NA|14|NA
TGTGCCAGCAGCTTGGGGGCCCACAATCAGCCCCAGCATTTT
CASSLGAHNQPQHF
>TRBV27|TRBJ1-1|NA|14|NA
TGTGCCAGCAGTCCCGCCGGAGAGAACACTGAAGCTTTCTTT
CASSPAGENTEAFF
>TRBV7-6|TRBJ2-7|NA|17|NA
TGTGCCAGCAGCTTAGCGGTTCGGACACTTAACCCGGTTGAGCAGTACTTC
CASSLAVRTLNPVEQYF
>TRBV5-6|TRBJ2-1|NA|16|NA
TGTGCCAGCAGCTTGATTAGGGGTGTCTCCTACAATGAGCAGTTCTTC
CASSLIRGVSYNEQFF